This TCR beta chain stems from a study of blood T cell repertoires in COVID-19 (dated by TCRdb to 2019 to 2021). A note on the overall study: The collaborator samples originated in the United States, Italy and Spain and spanned the acute and convalescent phases of COVID-19. The prospective study material was composed of cDNA or gDNA derived from T cells, B-cell-depleted T cells, or PBMCs. Deeply sampled blood TCRbeta repertoires from subjects exposed to, actively infected with, or recovered from COVID-19 were included in the dataset. Samples came from the ongoing ImmuneRACE study (first 160 participants) plus 1,254 subjects from 6 global collaborators. HLA class I and class II types, where available, came from metadata supplied by the sample provider rather than from assay-based typing. The repertoires were released in a freely available public database meant as a resource for research on the immune response to SARS-CoV-2. Nearly every sample came with metadata listing a de-identified subject ID, COVID-19 status, age in years and sex. Study-wide findings and limitations: How much clinical and demographic metadata was included differed by source and by participant, and the metadata was provided uncurated.

TCRbeta CDR3 regions were amplified from genomic DNA using the immunoSEQ Assay, a bias-controlled multiplex PCR. From the authors' description of their analysis: Nucleated cell counts per sample were estimated from amplification of reference gene primers within the assay. Sequence reads were collapsed and filtered to measure the absolute abundance of every unique TCRbeta CDR3 rearrangement. Productive Simpson clonality was computed per sample as the square root of Simpson's diversity index over productive rearrangements. The source is immuneACCESS, and TCRdb retained only in-frame sequences with V and J called. Part of the clones is not carried over; for the studies checked, unresolved V genes explain less than half of this, and the remainder is unexplained. Clone size and the V and J calls come from that table; the DNA yielded D and trimming. The sample records hundreds of thousands of clones, approximately 88% of which are singletons. Around 1.3% of the sample is taken by the ten largest.

The collaborating institutions used their own protocols to collect whole blood in K2EDTA tubes. Collaborator samples were shipped for TCRbeta analysis as frozen whole blood, isolated PBMCs, or DNA extracted from either sample type. CDR1 is given as SEHNR and CDR2 as FQNEAQ, both from the germline V gene (reference sequence). Trimming accounts for 7 bases at V and 8 bases at J, while the number of junction bases matched to no gene is 15. The CDR3 runs 15 residues from the cysteine to the phenylalanine. CDR3 DNA only is kept here, 45 bases in frame from base 1. As regards this clone: It lacks a known antigen. Base-call qualities are not available, and no considerably larger clone is one nucleotide away.

This sequence uses TRBV7-9 and TRBJ1-2; 8 junctional bases match TRBD1. Material for sequencing was peripheral blood. This clonotype originated in a man aged 40-49 years with acute or convalescent COVID-19. The CDR3 amino acid sequence is: CASTIVGQGAGGYTF. The bases read TGTGCCAGCACCATCGTGGGGCAGGGGGCTGGAGGCTACACCTTC. With the rest looked up from the reference TRBV7-9 and TRBJ1-2 genes rather than sequenced, the full variable domain is DTGVSQNPRHKITKRGQNVTFRCDPISEHNRLYWYRQTLGQGPEFLTYFQNEAQLEKSRLLSDRFSAERPKGSFSTLEIQRTEQGDSAMYLCASTIVGQGAGGYTFGSGTRLTVV.